The rows below give T cell receptor beta chains drawn from one sample of a study of cytomegalovirus exposure and HLA in healthy donors. Generated by immunoSEQ multiplex PCR, the TCRdb table keeps only in-frame clones and is missing some. The sample carries approximately 97,000 clones, roughly 92% recorded once. Material: PBMCs. The receptors stem from a woman aged 25 to 39 in good health and CMV-seropositive. Each CDR3 is given with its conserved first and last residue. D genes are given only for firm matches. Part of the rows lack a size; the others show once, few, many or a class for expanded clones.

D: .; size: .; J: TRBJ2-5; V: TRBV20-1; DNA: TGCAGTGCCCCCCTACAAGAGACCCAGTACTTC; CDR3: CSAPLQETQYF
D: .; size: .; J: TRBJ1-1; V: TRBV27; DNA: TGTGCCAGCAGTCTTTATAGAGGTTCAGGGCTGAACACTGAAGCTTTCTTT; CDR3: CASSLYRGSGLNTEAFF
D: TRBD2; size: .; J: TRBJ2-7; V: TRBV7-2; DNA: TGTGCCAGCAGCTTAGCATCTAGCGGGACCTACGAGCAGTACTTC; CDR3: CASSLASSGTYEQYF
D: TRBD2; size: .; J: TRBJ2-1; V: TRBV11-2; DNA: TGTGCCAGCAGGCTTTTGCCCCGGGAGGTTTCCTACAATGAGCAGTTCTTC; CDR3: CASRLLPREVSYNEQFF
D: .; size: .; J: TRBJ1-1; V: TRBV28; DNA: TGTGCCAGCAGTGCCGCAGCCCCCTCGGGGGGGGCAGCGGACACTGAAGCTTTCTTT; CDR3: CASSAAAPSGGAADTEAFF
D: .; size: once; J: TRBJ1-5; V: TRBV19; DNA: TGTGCCAGTAAACAGGGAGGGGGAAATCAGCCCCAGCATTTT; CDR3: CASKQGGGNQPQHF
D: .; size: .; J: TRBJ2-7; V: TRBV19; DNA: TGTGCCAGTAGTATGTTGGGCAGGGTTGGAGAGCAGTACTTC; CDR3: CASSMLGRVGEQYF
D: TRBD2; size: .; J: TRBJ2-1; V: TRBV7-3; DNA: TGTGCCAGCAGCTTAACCAGCGGGATTAGGGGTGAGCAGTTCTTC; CDR3: CASSLTSGIRGEQFF
D: TRBD1; size: .; J: TRBJ2-7; V: TRBV18; DNA: TGTGCCAGCTCACCCATGAGGACAGGGGAGGGCTACGAGCAGTACTTC; CDR3: CASSPMRTGEGYEQYF
D: TRBD2; size: .; J: TRBJ2-1; V: TRBV10-1; DNA: TGCGCCAGCAGTGAGTCCGGGACTAGCGGGAAAGTGCCGTCCAATGAGCAGTTCTTC; CDR3: CASSESGTSGKVPSNEQFF